This paragraph covers one T cell receptor (beta chain) sequence. The sample belongs to a study of blood T cells in healthy people across ages. CDR1 is LNHDA and CDR2 is SQIVND in the germline V gene (reference sequence). The CDR3 consists of 12 residues. Trimming left V 5 bases short and J 10 bases short, with 14 bases between. Using a J-beta primer mix together with a sample-barcoded 5' primer, a second PCR was run for about 6 to 12 cycles. TCRdb fed the 5' RACE reads into MiXCR, producing one record per CDR3 protein. This sample has around 600,000 distinct CDR3 sequences; 40% to 55% occur once, and the top ten carry around 24%.

This clonotype was obtained from an elderly man in good health. Sequencing used blood. The chain recombines TRBV19 with TRBJ1-1; D ambiguous. CDR3: CASSVDTRIAFF. CDR3 DNA: TGTGCCAGTAGTGTCGACACCCGTATAGCTTTCTTT.